This TCR beta chain was captured by sequencing in a study of blood T cell repertoires in COVID-19. This CDR3 region has 15 residues. Trimming removed 6 bases from V and 0 bases from J; junction bases left unmatched: 4. CDR1 is MNHEY, CDR2 SVGAGI, per germline. Source study methods: By means of reference gene primer amplification, nucleated cell counts were estimated. TCRdb keeps only in-frame clones here, not all; method: immunoSEQ multiplex PCR. The V and J calls and the clone size are those of that table, but D and trimming were determined from the DNA. The data show 84,000 or so clones, around four fifths seen once.

Specimen: peripheral blood. The receptor comes from a man of 80 years or more with active or convalescent COVID-19. The chain recombines TRBV6-5 with TRBJ1-5, with TRBD1 matching 8 bases. CDR3 DNA: TGTGCCAGCAGACCCGGACAGGGTAGCAATCAGCCCCAGCATTTT. Translating gives CASRPGQGSNQPQHF.